This record covers a single T cell receptor (beta chain). The sample belongs to a study of blood T cell repertoires in COVID-19. Germline-derived CDR1 and CDR2 are MDHEN and SYDVKM. Germline trimming cut 7 bases from V and 5 bases from J; bases unmatched to any gene: 7. This CDR3 region has 14 residues. The table came from immunoSEQ multiplex PCR; TCRdb's copy has only in-frame clones and leaves some out. The sample includes about 280,000 clones, around 87% of them seen just once. The receptor comes from a woman in her 30s who had recovered from COVID-19. The V and J genes are TRBV28 and TRBJ2-5; 10 bases are shared with TRBD2. What was sequenced was peripheral blood. The CDR3 sequence: CASNAWGLAETQYF. CDR3 sequence (DNA): TGTGCCAGCAACGCATGGGGACTAGCGGAGACCCAGTACTTC.